This T cell receptor beta chain is drawn from a study of T cells in Graves' hyperthyroidism and ophthalmopathy. Study findings and constraints: Ophthalmopathy was told apart from stable hyperthyroidism by a 13 V-J model.

Amplification yielded TCR beta CDR3 regions, with RNA transcripts as the source. Using the HTBI primer set, a first-round RT-PCR was run on the TCR CDR3. TCRdb recomputed calls from the multiplex PCR reads with MiXCR, one row per CDR3 protein. Of some 510,000 distinct CDR3 sequences listed, around 21% are singletons. V lost 3 bases and J 1 base, leaving 12 bases between the germline ends. In germline, CDR1 is GTSNPN, CDR2 SVGIG (reference sequence). The CDR3 consists of 14 residues. This clonotype was seen ten or more times. Its antigen is still unknown. Patients aged 18 to 65 had newly diagnosed hyperthyroidism lasting under 2 months.

Source material: blood. The chain links TRBV30 to TRBJ2-5; D call uncertain. This receptor was identified in a man younger than 35 with Graves' hyperthyroidism. The CDR3 DNA sequence: TGTGCCTGGAGCCCCGTCAGTGGCCAAGAGACCCAGTACTTC. The encoded protein is CAWSPVSGQETQYF.